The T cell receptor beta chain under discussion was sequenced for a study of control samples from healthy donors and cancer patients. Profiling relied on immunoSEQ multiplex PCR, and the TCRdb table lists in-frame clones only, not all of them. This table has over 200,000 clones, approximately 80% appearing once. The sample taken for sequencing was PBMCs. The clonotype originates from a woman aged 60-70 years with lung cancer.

Here the CDR3 reads CASSVVLAGAVNEQFF. DNA of the CDR3: TGTGCCAGCAGCGTAGTACTAGCGGGAGCTGTAAATGAGCAGTTCTTC. The V call is TRBV9, the J call TRBJ2-1; 11 nucleotides agree with TRBD2. J lost 7 bases, V lost 0 bases, and 6 bases had no gene match. This CDR3 contains 16 residues. Germline CDR1 is SGDLS and CDR2 is YYNGEE. Drawing the rest from reference TRBV9 and TRBJ2-1, the complete variable domain is DSGVTQTPKHLITATGQRVTLRCSPRSGDLSVYWYQQSLDQGLQFLIQYYNGEERAKGNILERFSAQQFPDLHSELNLSSLELGDSALYFCASSVVLAGAVNEQFFGPGTRLTVL.